The 13 T cell receptor beta chains reported below all come from one sample, sequenced in a study of shared clonotypes between healthy human individuals. Only in-frame clones appear in the TCRdb table, and some are missing; sequencing was by immunoSEQ multiplex PCR. The sample has about a million clones; about 75% are singletons. Sequencing was carried out using memory CD4+ T cells sorted from blood. Subset specified: CD45RA-negative fraction. Receptor source: a man aged 18 to 30 in good health.

Here the CDR3 DNA reads TGTGCCAGCAGCATGGGACTAGCGGGAGGGCCGAGCTCCTACAATGAGCAGTTCTTC. Translation gives CASSMGLAGGPSSYNEQFF. V is TRBV7-2 and J is TRBJ2-1, with 16 bases identical to TRBD2. CDR3 length equals 19 residues. CDR1 SGHTA and CDR2 FQGNSA come from the germline V gene. V dropped 5 bases and J dropped 0; count of bases not matched to a gene: 7.

The V call is TRBV6-1, the J call TRBJ1-1; the D gene is possibly TRBD1 (5 bases). Germline V gene lookup returns CDR1 MNHNS and CDR2 SASEGT. This CDR3 has 15 amino acids. V was clipped by 4 bases and J by 7 bases, with 19 bases between them. The CDR3 sequence is CASSVSVGLTGEAFF. CDR3 DNA sequence: TGTGCCAGCAGTGTATCCGTGGGGCTCACGGGTGAAGCTTTCTTT.

This chain connects TRBV11-3 to TRBJ2-3, with D maybe TRBD1 (6 bases). Germline V gene data show CDR1 as SGHNT and CDR2 as YENEEA. The CDR3 is 13 residues long. The V and J ends lost 4 bases and 4 bases respectively, with 9 bases between them. The DNA for the CDR3 is TGTGCCAGCAGCTCACCAGGGGCAGATACGCAGTATTTT. Translating it yields CASSSPGADTQYF.

The chain links TRBV19 to TRBJ1-5, with D perhaps matching TRBD1 (6 bases). Germline CDR1 LNHDA, CDR2 SQIVND (reference sequence). Trimming left V 6 bases short and J 0 bases short, with 12 bases between. This CDR3 comprises 15 residues. CDR3 loop: CASRPWDISNQPQHF. Here the CDR3 DNA reads TGTGCCAGTAGGCCGTGGGACATTAGCAATCAGCCCCAGCATTTT.

The rearrangement joins TRBV2 to TRBJ1-5; D not certain. V lost 1 base to trimming and J lost 7 bases, with 14 bases between them. Germline V gives CDR1 SNHLY, CDR2 FYNNEI. The CDR3 is 15 amino acids. CDR3 coding DNA: TGTGCCAGCAGTGAAGAGGTTCCAGGCCAGCAGCCCCAGCATTTT. Translating it yields CASSEEVPGQQPQHF.

The J gene is TRBJ1-2, the V gene TRBV4-1, with D tentatively TRBD1 (5 bases). The CDR3 has 17 residues. CDR1 is MGHRA and CDR2 is YSYEKL in the germline V gene. Between the trimmed V and J ends, which lost 1 base and 0 bases, there was a span of 15 bases. The CDR3 loop reads CASSQVAGMVTNYGYTF. In DNA, the CDR3 is TGCGCCAGCAGCCAAGTAGCAGGGATGGTAACTAACTATGGCTACACCTTC.

This rearrangement joins TRBV28 to TRBJ1-5, with D possibly being TRBD1 (5 bases). CDR3 length: 15 residues. CDR1 and CDR2 from the germline V gene are MDHEN and SYDVKM. V lost 10 bases, J lost 3 bases, and 19 bases lay in between. The CDR3 coding sequence is TGTGCCACCACACCCCGCAGGGTAGACAATCAGCCCCAGCATTTT. Its protein product is CATTPRRVDNQPQHF.

For this clone: This CDR3 is also generated by other DNA sequences in the sample. This rearrangement joins TRBV27 to TRBJ1-6, with 7 positions matching TRBD1. CDR3 length: 15 residues. J was trimmed by 4 bases and V by 2 bases; bases with no gene match: 2. Germline V CDR1 and CDR2: MNHEY, SMNVEV (reference sequence). CDR3 loop: CASSLGTAYNSPLHF. CDR3 nucleotide sequence: TGTGCCAGCAGTTTAGGGACAGCTTATAATTCACCCCTCCACTTT.

At least ten counts were recorded for this clone. The chain links TRBV5-4 to TRBJ2-7, with D tentatively TRBD2 (6 bases). Germline-derived CDR1 and CDR2 are SGHNT and YYREEE (reference sequence). V lost 1 base and J 2 bases, leaving 13 bases between the germline ends. The CDR3 runs to 15 residues. The CDR3 here is CASSLLSPGAYEQYF. The CDR3 DNA is TGTGCCAGCAGCTTGCTTAGTCCGGGAGCCTACGAGCAGTACTTC.

The chain's CDR3 is CASSSGTSGNNEQFF. The CDR3 nucleotides read TGTGCCAGCAGCTCCGGGACTAGCGGCAACAATGAGCAGTTCTTC. The J gene is TRBJ2-1, the V gene TRBV5-4, with 11 bases identical to TRBD2. This CDR3 has 15 residues. The V segment lost 3 bases and the J segment 5 bases; nucleotides outside the gene matches: 4. Germline loops: CDR1 SGHNT, CDR2 YYREEE (reference sequence). The whole variable domain, remainder taken from reference TRBV5-4 and TRBJ2-1, is ETGVTQSPTHLIKTRGQQVTLRCSSQSGHNTVSWYQQALGQGPQFIFQYYREEENGRGNFPPRFSGLQFPNYSSELNVNALELDDSALYLCASSSGTSGNNEQFFGPGTRLTVL.

V is TRBV4-3 and J is TRBJ2-3, with 9 positions matching TRBD2. V was clipped by 4 bases and J by 2 bases; unmatched bases: 4. CDR3 size: 15 residues. From germline, CDR1 is LGHNA and CDR2 YSLEER. The CDR3 nucleotides are TGCGCCAGCAGCCGTCTAGCGGGGTTCACAGATACGCAGTATTTT. Its translation is CASSRLAGFTDTQYF.

The rearrangement links TRBV5-4 to TRBJ2-7; a weak D match, TRBD2 (7 bases). The length of the CDR3 is 15 residues. The V end lost 4 bases, the J end lost 5 bases, and 19 bases lay between the germline ends. In germline, CDR1 is SGHNT, CDR2 YYREEE (reference sequence). CDR3 sequence reads: CASSPEGGPRNEQYF. The CDR3 DNA reads TGTGCCAGCAGCCCGGAGGGGGGGCCGCGAAACGAGCAGTACTTC. Full variable domain (outside the CDR3, taken from reference TRBV5-4 and TRBJ2-7): ETGVTQSPTHLIKTRGQQVTLRCSSQSGHNTVSWYQQALGQGPQFIFQYYREEENGRGNFPPRFSGLQFPNYSSELNVNALELDDSALYLCASSPEGGPRNEQYFGPGTRLTVT.

The chain recombines TRBV2 with TRBJ2-2; possibly TRBD1 or TRBD2 for D (5 bases each). Deletions cut 6 bases from V and 6 bases from J, with 14 bases between. This CDR3 has 14 residues. The V gene's germline CDR1 is SNHLY and CDR2 FYNNEI. The CDR3 DNA reads TGTGCCAGCAGAGGGGACCGGTCGTCCGGGGAGCTGTTTTTT. This translates into CASRGDRSSGELFF.